This record covers a single T cell receptor (beta chain). The antigen is not known. One junction end disagrees with the germline gene, perhaps due to a read error. The entry originates in a study of cytomegalovirus exposure and HLA in healthy donors. Background on the study: About 85 million unique TCRs from HLA-typed donors were held in an early release of data. Study-level findings and limits: Later, an analysis showed that TCR beta chains associated with HLA were more clonally expanded than others that were equally common. Most subjects had HLA-A and HLA-B alleles reportedly predicted accurately by TCR beta sequences.

The CDR3 is 14 amino acids. The germline V gene has CDR1 SSHAT and CDR2 FNYEAQ (reference sequence). 60 Vbeta and 13 Jbeta primers were used in PCR. The protocol was immunoSEQ multiplex PCR, while the TCRdb copy is restricted to in-frame clones and leaves out a portion. The sample lists 95,000 to 100,000 clones, 60% to 85% occurring once. The chain employs TRBV7-7 and TRBJ2-6, with D unresolved. The TCR comes from a man between 60 and 70 years old in good health and CMV-seropositive. The source material was PBMCs. The CDR3 nucleotides are TGTGCTAGCAGCTCCAGTCCTGGGGCCAACGTCCTGACTTTC. This codes for CASSSSPGANVLTF. Combining the CDR3 with reference TRBV7-7 and TRBJ2-6 gives the whole variable domain GAGVSQSPRYKVTKRGQDVTLRCDPISSHATLYWYQQALGQGPEFLTYFNYEAQPDKSGLPSDRFSAERPEGSISTLTIQRTEQRDSAMYRCASSSSPGANVLTFGAGSRLTVL.